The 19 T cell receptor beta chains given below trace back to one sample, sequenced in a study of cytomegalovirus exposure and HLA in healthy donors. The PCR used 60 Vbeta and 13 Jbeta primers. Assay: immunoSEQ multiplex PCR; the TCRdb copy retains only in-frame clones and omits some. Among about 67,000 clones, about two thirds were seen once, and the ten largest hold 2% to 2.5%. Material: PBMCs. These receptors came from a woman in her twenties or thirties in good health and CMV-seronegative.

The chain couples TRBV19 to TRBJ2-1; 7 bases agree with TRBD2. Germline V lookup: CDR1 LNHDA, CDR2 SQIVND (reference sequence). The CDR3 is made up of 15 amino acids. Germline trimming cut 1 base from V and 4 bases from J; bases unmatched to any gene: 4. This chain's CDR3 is CASSIASGAYNEQFF. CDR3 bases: TGTGCCAGTAGTATAGCCAGCGGGGCTTACAATGAGCAGTTCTTC. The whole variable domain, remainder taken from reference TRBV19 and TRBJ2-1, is DGGITQSPKYLFRKEGQNVTLSCEQNLNHDAMYWYRQDPGQGLRLIYYSQIVNDFQKGDIAEGYSVSREKKESFPLTVTSAQKNPTAFYLCASSIASGAYNEQFFGPGTRLTVL.

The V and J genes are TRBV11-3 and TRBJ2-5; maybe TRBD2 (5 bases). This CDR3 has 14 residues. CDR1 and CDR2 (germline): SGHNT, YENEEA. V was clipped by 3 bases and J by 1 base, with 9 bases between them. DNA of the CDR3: TGTGCCAGCAGCTTTATCCGGGGCCAAGAGACCCAGTACTTC. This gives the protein CASSFIRGQETQYF.

The CDR3, as DNA: TGTGCCAGCAGCCCTCGCGGAGCGGCGGGTGAGCAGTTCTTC. It translates to CASSPRGAAGEQFF. The chain is built from TRBV9 and TRBJ2-1, with D perhaps TRBD2 (5 bases). Trimming took off 4 bases at V and 9 bases at J, with 17 bases between the two ends. Germline V gene lookup returns CDR1 SGDLS and CDR2 YYNGEE. This CDR3 has 14 residues. The variable domain in full, completed from reference TRBV9 and TRBJ2-1, reads DSGVTQTPKHLITATGQRVTLRCSPRSGDLSVYWYQQSLDQGLQFLIQYYNGEERAKGNILERFSAQQFPDLHSELNLSSLELGDSALYFCASSPRGAAGEQFFGPGTRLTVL.

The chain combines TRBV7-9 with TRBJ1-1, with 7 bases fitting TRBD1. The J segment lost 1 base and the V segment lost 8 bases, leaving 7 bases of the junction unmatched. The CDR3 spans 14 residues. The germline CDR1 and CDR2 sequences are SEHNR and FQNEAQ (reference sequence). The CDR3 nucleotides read TGTGCCAGCCGACAGGGTGGATGGAACACTGAAGCTTTCTTT. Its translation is CASRQGGWNTEAFF.

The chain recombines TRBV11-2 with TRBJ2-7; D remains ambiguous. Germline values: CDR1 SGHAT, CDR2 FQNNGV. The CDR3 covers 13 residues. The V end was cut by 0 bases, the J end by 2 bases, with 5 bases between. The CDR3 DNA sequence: TGTGCCAGCAGCTTAGAGGCCCCCTACGAGCAGTACTTC. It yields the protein CASSLEAPYEQYF.

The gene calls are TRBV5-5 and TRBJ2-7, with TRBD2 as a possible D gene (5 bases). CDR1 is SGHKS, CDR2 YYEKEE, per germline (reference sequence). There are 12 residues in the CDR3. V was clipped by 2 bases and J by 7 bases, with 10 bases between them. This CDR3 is CASSFYPGEQYF. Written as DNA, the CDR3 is TGTGCCAGCAGCTTTTACCCGGGAGAGCAGTACTTC. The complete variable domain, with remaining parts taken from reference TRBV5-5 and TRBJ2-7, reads DAGVTQSPTHLIKTRGQQVTLRCSPISGHKSVSWYQQVLGQGPQFIFQYYEKEERGRGNFPDRFSARQFPNYSSELNVNALLLGDSALYLCASSFYPGEQYFGPGTRLTVT.

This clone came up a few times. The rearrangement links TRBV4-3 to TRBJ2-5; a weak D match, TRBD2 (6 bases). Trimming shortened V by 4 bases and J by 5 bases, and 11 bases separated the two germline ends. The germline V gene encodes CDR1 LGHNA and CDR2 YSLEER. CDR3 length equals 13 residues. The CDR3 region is CASSLGTFETQYF. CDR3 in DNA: TGCGCCAGCAGCCTAGGGACTTTTGAGACCCAGTACTTC.

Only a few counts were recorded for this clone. The CDR3 DNA follows: TGTGCCAGCACTCCCGGGGGTTATGGCTACACCTTC. It is translated as CASTPGGYGYTF. The chain is built from TRBV6-5 and TRBJ1-2, with D possibly being TRBD1 (5 bases). This CDR3 is built from 12 residues. Germline V CDR1 and CDR2: MNHEY, SVGAGI. Deletions cut 7 bases from V and 5 bases from J, with 11 bases between.

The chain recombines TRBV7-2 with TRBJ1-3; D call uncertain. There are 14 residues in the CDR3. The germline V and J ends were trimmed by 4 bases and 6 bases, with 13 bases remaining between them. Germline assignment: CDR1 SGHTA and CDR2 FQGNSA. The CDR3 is CASSSAGNVNTIYF. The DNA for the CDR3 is TGTGCCAGCAGCTCTGCGGGGAACGTAAACACCATATATTTT.

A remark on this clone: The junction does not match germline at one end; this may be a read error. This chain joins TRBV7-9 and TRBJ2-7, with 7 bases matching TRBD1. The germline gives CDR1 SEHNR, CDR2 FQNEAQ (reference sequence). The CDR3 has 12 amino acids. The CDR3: CSSSRTGYEQYF. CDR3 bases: TGTTCCAGCAGCCGGACAGGCTACGAGCAGTACTTC. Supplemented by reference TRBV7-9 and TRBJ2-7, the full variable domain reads DTGVSQNPRHKITKRGQNVTFRCDPISEHNRLYWYRQTLGQGPEFLTYFQNEAQLEKSRLLSDRFSAERPKGSFSTLEIQRTEQGDSAMYLCSSSRTGYEQYFGPGTRLTVT.

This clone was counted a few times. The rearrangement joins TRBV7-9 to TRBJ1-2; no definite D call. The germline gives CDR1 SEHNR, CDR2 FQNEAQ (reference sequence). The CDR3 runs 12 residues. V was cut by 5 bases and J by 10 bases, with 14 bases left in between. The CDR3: CASSLNQDDYTF. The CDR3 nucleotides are TGTGCCAGCAGCCTAAATCAGGATGACTACACCTTC.

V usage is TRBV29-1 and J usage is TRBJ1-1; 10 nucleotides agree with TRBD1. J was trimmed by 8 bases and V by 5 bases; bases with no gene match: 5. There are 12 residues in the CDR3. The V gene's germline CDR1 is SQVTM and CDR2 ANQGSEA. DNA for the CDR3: TGCAGCGTTTACAGACAGGGGGCGGAAGCTTTCTTT. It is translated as CSVYRQGAEAFF.

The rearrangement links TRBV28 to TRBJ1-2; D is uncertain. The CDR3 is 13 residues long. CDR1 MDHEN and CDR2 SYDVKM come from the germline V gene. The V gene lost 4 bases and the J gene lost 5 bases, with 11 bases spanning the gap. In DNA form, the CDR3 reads TGTGCCAGCAGTTCCCGCGACATGTATGGCTACACCTTC. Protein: CASSSRDMYGYTF.

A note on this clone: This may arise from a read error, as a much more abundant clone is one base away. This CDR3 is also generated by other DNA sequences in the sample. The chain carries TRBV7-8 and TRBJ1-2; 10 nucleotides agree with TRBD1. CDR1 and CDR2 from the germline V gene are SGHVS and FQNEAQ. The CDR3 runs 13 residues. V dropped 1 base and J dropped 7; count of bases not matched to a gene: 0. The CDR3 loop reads CASSLGTGGGYTF. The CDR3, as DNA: TGTGCCAGCAGCTTAGGGACAGGGGGTGGCTACACCTTC.

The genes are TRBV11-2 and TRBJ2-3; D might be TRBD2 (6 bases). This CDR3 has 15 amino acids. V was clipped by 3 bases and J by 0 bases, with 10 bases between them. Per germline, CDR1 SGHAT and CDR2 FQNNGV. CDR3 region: CASSFVGTSTDTQYF. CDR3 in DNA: TGTGCCAGCAGCTTTGTGGGGACTAGCACAGATACGCAGTATTTT.

The CDR3 sequence: CASSLSTGAYEQYF. CDR3 DNA: TGTGCCAGCAGCTTGTCTACAGGGGCCTACGAGCAGTACTTC. The chain carries TRBV7-2 and TRBJ2-7; 7 nucleotides align to TRBD1. The J segment lost 2 bases and the V segment lost 3 bases, leaving 4 bases of the junction unmatched. The CDR3 sequence is 14 residues long. The germline V gene has CDR1 SGHTA and CDR2 FQGNSA.

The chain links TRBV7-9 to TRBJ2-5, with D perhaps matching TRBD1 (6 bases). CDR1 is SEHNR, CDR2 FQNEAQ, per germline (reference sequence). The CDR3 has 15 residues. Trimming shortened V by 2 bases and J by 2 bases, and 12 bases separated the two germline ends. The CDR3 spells CASSLFQGLQETQYF. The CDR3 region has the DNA TGTGCCAGCAGCTTATTCCAGGGGTTACAAGAGACCCAGTACTTC.

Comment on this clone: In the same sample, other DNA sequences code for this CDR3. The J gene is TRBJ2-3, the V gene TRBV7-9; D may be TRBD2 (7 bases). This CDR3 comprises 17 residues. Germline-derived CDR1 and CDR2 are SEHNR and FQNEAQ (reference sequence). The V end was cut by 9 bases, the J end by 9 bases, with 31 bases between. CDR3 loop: CASSPEGRVGGGGTQYF. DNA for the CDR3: TGTGCCAGTAGCCCCGAAGGGAGGGTCGGGGGCGGAGGAACGCAGTATTTT.

The CDR3 loop is CASSPGGLGTGELFF. DNA for the CDR3: TGTGCCAGCAGCCCCGGGGGGCTCGGGACCGGGGAGCTGTTTTTT. The chain couples TRBV5-4 to TRBJ2-2; possible D gene TRBD2, 7 bases. CDR1 is SGHNT, CDR2 YYREEE, per germline (reference sequence). This CDR3 has 15 amino acids. V shed 4 bases and J shed 5 bases, with 15 bases lying between them.